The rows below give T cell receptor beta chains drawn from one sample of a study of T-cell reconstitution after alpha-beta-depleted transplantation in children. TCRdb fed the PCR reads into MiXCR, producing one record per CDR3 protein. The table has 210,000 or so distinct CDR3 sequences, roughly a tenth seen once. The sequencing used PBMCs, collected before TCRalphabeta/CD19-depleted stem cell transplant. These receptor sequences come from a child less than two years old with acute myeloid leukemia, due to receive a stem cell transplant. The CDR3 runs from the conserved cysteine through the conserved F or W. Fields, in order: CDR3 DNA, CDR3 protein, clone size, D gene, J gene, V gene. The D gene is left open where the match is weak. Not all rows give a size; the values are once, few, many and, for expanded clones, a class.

cdr3_nt: TGTGCCAGCAGTACACGTCGCCTTGAGGGAGCTTTCTTT
cdr3_aa: CASSTRRLEGAFF
clone_size: many
d_call: NA
j_call: TRBJ1-1
v_call: TRBV25-1

cdr3_nt: TGCGCCAGCAGCTTGGCTTCTAGCGGTTACGAGCAGTCCTTC
cdr3_aa: CASSLASSGYEQSF
clone_size: NA
d_call: TRBD2
j_call: TRBJ2-7
v_call: TRBV5-1

cdr3_nt: TGTGCCAGCACCTCACTAGCGGGAGGAGATACGCAGTATTTT
cdr3_aa: CASTSLAGGDTQYF
clone_size: NA
d_call: TRBD2
j_call: TRBJ2-3
v_call: TRBV6-2/TRBV6-3

cdr3_nt: TGTGCCAGTAATGGGCAGGGTCCGAACACCGGGGAGCTGTTTTTT
cdr3_aa: CASNGQGPNTGELFF
clone_size: many
d_call: NA
j_call: TRBJ2-2
v_call: TRBV19

cdr3_nt: TGCAGTGCCCCACTGAGCCGGACAGGGGTCGGAAACACCATATATTTT
cdr3_aa: CSAPLSRTGVGNTIYF
clone_size: many
d_call: TRBD1
j_call: TRBJ1-3
v_call: TRBV20-1

cdr3_nt: TGTGCCAGCAGTTCGCGTGTGACAGGGATGGGCTATGGCTACACCTTC
cdr3_aa: CASSSRVTGMGYGYTF
clone_size: many
d_call: TRBD1
j_call: TRBJ1-2
v_call: TRBV12-3/TRBV12-4

cdr3_nt: TGCGCCAGCATTCACACAGATACGCAGTATTTT
cdr3_aa: CASIHTDTQYF
clone_size: many
d_call: NA
j_call: TRBJ2-3
v_call: TRBV10-1

cdr3_nt: TGTGCCAGCAGTTACGATCCAGCGGGGGAGGGAGATACGCAGTATTTT
cdr3_aa: CASSYDPAGEGDTQYF
clone_size: many
d_call: TRBD2
j_call: TRBJ2-3
v_call: TRBV6-5

cdr3_nt: TGTGCCAGTAGTAACTACACCGTAACGTGGACTGAAGCTTTCTTT
cdr3_aa: CASSNYTVTWTEAFF
clone_size: many
d_call: NA
j_call: TRBJ1-1
v_call: TRBV19

cdr3_nt: TGTGCCACCAGTAACCGGGAGTTGACGAAAAATGAGCAGTTCTTC
cdr3_aa: CATSNRELTKNEQFF
clone_size: many
d_call: NA
j_call: TRBJ2-1
v_call: TRBV24-1

cdr3_nt: TGCAGTGCTAGGGTCCACGGACGGAGTAACACTGAAGCTTTCTTT
cdr3_aa: CSARVHGRSNTEAFF
clone_size: many
d_call: NA
j_call: TRBJ1-1
v_call: TRBV20-1

cdr3_nt: TGCAGCGTTGAACCGGCCCAAGAGACCCAGTACTTC
cdr3_aa: CSVEPAQETQYF
clone_size: many
d_call: NA
j_call: TRBJ2-5
v_call: TRBV29-1

cdr3_nt: TGCAGTGCTAGAGATCCTAGCGGGGCCCACACAGATACGCAGTATTTT
cdr3_aa: CSARDPSGAHTDTQYF
clone_size: many
d_call: TRBD2
j_call: TRBJ2-3
v_call: TRBV20-1

cdr3_nt: TGCAGCGCTGAGTTATCTCGGGGTGTCAAAAACATTCAGTACTTC
cdr3_aa: CSAELSRGVKNIQYF
clone_size: once
d_call: NA
j_call: TRBJ2-4
v_call: TRBV29-1

cdr3_nt: TGTGCCAGCAGTTTCAGTAGCGAAGATACGCAGTATTTT
cdr3_aa: CASSFSSEDTQYF
clone_size: many
d_call: NA
j_call: TRBJ2-3
v_call: TRBV12-3/TRBV12-4

cdr3_nt: TGTGCCAGCAGCTTAGGGACTAGCAGCACCGGGGAGCTGTTTTTT
cdr3_aa: CASSLGTSSTGELFF
clone_size: many
d_call: TRBD2
j_call: TRBJ2-2
v_call: TRBV11-1

cdr3_nt: TGCGCCAGCAGCCTAGAAGGACAGGGAGCTACTGAAGCTTTCTTT
cdr3_aa: CASSLEGQGATEAFF
clone_size: many
d_call: TRBD1
j_call: TRBJ1-1
v_call: TRBV4-3

cdr3_nt: TGTGCCACCAGCAGAGATCCTCAGGGGGCAACTTTCTTT
cdr3_aa: CATSRDPQGATFF
clone_size: many
d_call: TRBD1
j_call: TRBJ1-1
v_call: TRBV15

cdr3_nt: TGTGCCAGCAGCTTAGACCGAGCTAGCACTGAAGCTTTCTTT
cdr3_aa: CASSLDRASTEAFF
clone_size: many
d_call: NA
j_call: TRBJ1-1
v_call: TRBV7-2

cdr3_nt: TGTGCCAGCAGTCATACTAGGGGCGAGCAGTACTTC
cdr3_aa: CASSHTRGEQYF
clone_size: many
d_call: NA
j_call: TRBJ2-7
v_call: TRBV12-3/TRBV12-4

cdr3_nt: TGCAGTGCTAGATCCGAATTAGGGGGGCCCATATATTTT
cdr3_aa: CSARSELGGPIYF
clone_size: many
d_call: NA
j_call: TRBJ1-3
v_call: TRBV20-1

cdr3_nt: TGTGCCAGCAGCTTAAGCGGGGCCCACAGCGAGCAGTACTTC
cdr3_aa: CASSLSGAHSEQYF
clone_size: many
d_call: TRBD2
j_call: TRBJ2-7
v_call: TRBV7-2

cdr3_nt: TGCGCCAGCAGCTTAGTAGGTTCCGGGGAGCTGTTTTTT
cdr3_aa: CASSLVGSGELFF
clone_size: NA
d_call: NA
j_call: TRBJ2-2
v_call: TRBV5-1

cdr3_nt: TGCAGCGTTGACGGGGTTAAGGATTCAGGCGGCTACACCTTC
cdr3_aa: CSVDGVKDSGGYTF
clone_size: many
d_call: NA
j_call: TRBJ1-2
v_call: TRBV29-1

cdr3_nt: TGCGCCAGCAGTGATGTCGGGGGGCTGGGCTACACCTTC
cdr3_aa: CASSDVGGLGYTF
clone_size: many
d_call: NA
j_call: TRBJ1-2
v_call: TRBV10-2

cdr3_nt: TGCGCCAGCAGCTTCACCAGGGGGACGAACCTCAACAATGAGCAGTTCTTC
cdr3_aa: CASSFTRGTNLNNEQFF
clone_size: many
d_call: TRBD1
j_call: TRBJ2-1
v_call: TRBV5-1

cdr3_nt: TGCAGCCTCGGGGCGGGCGGAGAGACCCAGTACTTC
cdr3_aa: CSLGAGGETQYF
clone_size: many
d_call: NA
j_call: TRBJ2-5
v_call: TRBV29-1

cdr3_nt: TGCAGTGCTAGAGTAGGGCAGGATAATTCACCCCTCCACTTT
cdr3_aa: CSARVGQDNSPLHF
clone_size: many
d_call: NA
j_call: TRBJ1-6
v_call: TRBV20-1

cdr3_nt: TGTGCCAGTAGTATATTGGGGCACTCCTACAATGAGCAGTTCTTC
cdr3_aa: CASSILGHSYNEQFF
clone_size: many
d_call: NA
j_call: TRBJ2-1
v_call: TRBV19

cdr3_nt: TGTGCCTGGAGTGTAAGTGGCAGGGGCTCCTACGAGCAGTACTTC
cdr3_aa: CAWSVSGRGSYEQYF
clone_size: few
d_call: NA
j_call: TRBJ2-7
v_call: TRBV30

cdr3_nt: TGTGCCAGCAGTGAAGCTCCCCAGGCTGGCGGGAAACGGACCCAGTACTTC
cdr3_aa: CASSEAPQAGGKRTQYF
clone_size: many
d_call: NA
j_call: TRBJ2-5
v_call: TRBV2

cdr3_nt: TGTGCCACTTCTAGCGGGGAAAGCACAGATACGCAGTATTTT
cdr3_aa: CATSSGESTDTQYF
clone_size: many
d_call: TRBD2
j_call: TRBJ2-3
v_call: TRBV10-3

cdr3_nt: TGCAGTGCTAGAGCTCAGCCGGGACAGGGGTCCTACAATGAGCAGTTCTTC
cdr3_aa: CSARAQPGQGSYNEQFF
clone_size: many
d_call: TRBD1
j_call: TRBJ2-1
v_call: TRBV20-1

cdr3_nt: TGTGCCTGGAGTGTATGGGGTCCTGGGGCCAACGTCCTGACTTTC
cdr3_aa: CAWSVWGPGANVLTF
clone_size: NA
d_call: NA
j_call: TRBJ2-6
v_call: TRBV30

cdr3_nt: TGTGCCAGCAGCATCGACAGGGTGGGCACTGAAGCTTTCTTT
cdr3_aa: CASSIDRVGTEAFF
clone_size: many
d_call: TRBD1
j_call: TRBJ1-1
v_call: TRBV7-2

cdr3_nt: TGTGCCACCAGCAGAGATCTCACTAGCGGGAGAGGCCAAGAGACCCAGTACTTC
cdr3_aa: CATSRDLTSGRGQETQYF
clone_size: NA
d_call: TRBD2
j_call: TRBJ2-5
v_call: TRBV15

cdr3_nt: TGTGCCAGCAGTTCGGTCCGGGAAGTCGGGGAGCTGTTTTTT
cdr3_aa: CASSSVREVGELFF
clone_size: many
d_call: NA
j_call: TRBJ2-2
v_call: TRBV6-2/TRBV6-3

cdr3_nt: TGTGCCAGCAGTTATCCCGGACGCCTCTACTTT
cdr3_aa: CASSYPGRLYF
clone_size: many
d_call: NA
j_call: TRBJ1-1
v_call: TRBV6-5

cdr3_nt: TGTGCCAGCAGTTGGCGGTCCGGGACTAGCGGGAGGGCCTACGAGCAGTACTTC
cdr3_aa: CASSWRSGTSGRAYEQYF
clone_size: many
d_call: TRBD2
j_call: TRBJ2-7
v_call: TRBV27

cdr3_nt: TGTGCCAGCAGTGTAGAGTCCGACTATGGCTACACCTTC
cdr3_aa: CASSVESDYGYTF
clone_size: many
d_call: NA
j_call: TRBJ1-2
v_call: TRBV6-1

cdr3_nt: TGTGCCAGCAGCCAAGACCTAGCGGGATCCTACAATGAGCAGTTCTTC
cdr3_aa: CASSQDLAGSYNEQFF
clone_size: NA
d_call: TRBD2
j_call: TRBJ2-1
v_call: TRBV3-1

cdr3_nt: TGTGCCAGCAGTCCCCGATACCCTGCCCTGGGTAGCTCCTACGAGCAGTACTTC
cdr3_aa: CASSPRYPALGSSYEQYF
clone_size: many
d_call: NA
j_call: TRBJ2-7
v_call: TRBV27

cdr3_nt: TGTGCCAGCTCCCCCCTGGCGGCCGGGGAGCTGTTTTTT
cdr3_aa: CASSPLAAGELFF
clone_size: many
d_call: NA
j_call: TRBJ2-2
v_call: TRBV12-3/TRBV12-4

cdr3_nt: TGTGCCAGCTTACGGGCCGATACGCAGTATTTT
cdr3_aa: CASLRADTQYF
clone_size: many
d_call: NA
j_call: TRBJ2-3
v_call: TRBV18

cdr3_nt: TGTGCCAGCAGCCTCAGGGACCGCAATCAGCCCCAGCATTTT
cdr3_aa: CASSLRDRNQPQHF
clone_size: many
d_call: NA
j_call: TRBJ1-5
v_call: TRBV7-2

cdr3_nt: TGCGCCAGCAGCTTGGAGGCGGTGGGACAGCTTAATGGGGCCCTCCACTTT
cdr3_aa: CASSLEAVGQLNGALHF
clone_size: few
d_call: TRBD1
j_call: TRBJ1-6
v_call: TRBV5-1

cdr3_nt: TGCAGCGTTCTGGGCAGGTTCTACGAGCAGTACTTC
cdr3_aa: CSVLGRFYEQYF
clone_size: many
d_call: NA
j_call: TRBJ2-7
v_call: TRBV29-1

cdr3_nt: TGTGCCAGCAGCTTAAGATCGGCAGGGGGAGAGACCCAGTACTTC
cdr3_aa: CASSLRSAGGETQYF
clone_size: NA
d_call: TRBD1
j_call: TRBJ2-5
v_call: TRBV11-3

cdr3_nt: TGTGCCAGCTCACCAGGACATTACACCGGGGAGCTGTTTTTT
cdr3_aa: CASSPGHYTGELFF
clone_size: NA
d_call: NA
j_call: TRBJ2-2
v_call: TRBV18

cdr3_nt: TGTGCCAGTAGCCAACCGGGACTCCAGATGAATGAGCAGTTCTTC
cdr3_aa: CASSQPGLQMNEQFF
clone_size: many
d_call: NA
j_call: TRBJ2-1
v_call: TRBV19

cdr3_nt: TGTGCCAGCAGTCCCCCCCGACTAGCGGGAGTAGAGACCCAGTACTTC
cdr3_aa: CASSPPRLAGVETQYF
clone_size: many
d_call: TRBD2
j_call: TRBJ2-5
v_call: TRBV28